A selection of T cell receptor beta chains follows, all from one sample in a study of CD8 T cells in ankylosing spondylitis. Via MiXCR, TCRdb re-called the 5' RACE reads, giving one row per CDR3 protein. The table has about 150,000 distinct CDR3 sequences, under 35% seen once. Sequencing was done on a sample of synovial fluid, either unsorted or a sorted T cell fraction (not recorded which). Receptors were obtained from a male donor with ankylosing spondylitis. The CDR3 runs from the conserved cysteine through the conserved F or W. The D gene is left open where the match is weak. A clone size is listed for some rows: how often the clone was seen (once, few, many), or a class if it is expanded.

clone size: -; V gene: TRBV11-2; D gene: -; J gene: TRBJ1-3; CDR3 protein: CASSYGRQGGNTIYF; CDR3 DNA: TGTGCCAGCAGTTACGGAAGACAAGGAGGAAACACCATATATTTT
clone size: -; V gene: TRBV5-4; D gene: -; J gene: TRBJ2-1; CDR3 protein: CASSLATSYNEQFF; CDR3 DNA: TGTGCCAGCAGCTTGGCGACCTCCTACAATGAGCAGTTCTTC
clone size: -; V gene: TRBV30; D gene: -; J gene: TRBJ2-2; CDR3 protein: CAWRARGPNTGELFF; CDR3 DNA: TGTGCCTGGAGAGCCCGGGGGCCCAACACCGGGGAGCTGTTTTTT
clone size: -; V gene: TRBV7-8; D gene: -; J gene: TRBJ1-2; CDR3 protein: CASSSAGGLAYGYTF; CDR3 DNA: TGTGCCAGCTCGTCCGCGGGGGGGTTAGCCTATGGCTACACCTTC
clone size: many; V gene: TRBV4-3; D gene: -; J gene: TRBJ2-7; CDR3 protein: CASSQGEGKTYEQYF; CDR3 DNA: TGCGCCAGCAGCCAAGGTGAAGGGAAAACCTACGAGCAGTACTTC
clone size: many; V gene: TRBV7-9; D gene: -; J gene: TRBJ2-3; CDR3 protein: CASSFDTQYF; CDR3 DNA: TGTGCCAGCAGCTTTGATACGCAGTATTTT
clone size: few; V gene: TRBV7-2; D gene: -; J gene: TRBJ1-5; CDR3 protein: CASSLAAGVGQPQHF; CDR3 DNA: TGTGCCAGCAGCTTAGCCGCAGGAGTAGGGCAGCCCCAGCATTTT
clone size: -; V gene: TRBV25-1; D gene: -; J gene: TRBJ1-1; CDR3 protein: CASSELSSNEQAFF; CDR3 DNA: TGTGCCAGCAGTGAATTATCCAGCAACGAACAAGCTTTCTTT
clone size: many; V gene: TRBV10-3; D gene: TRBD2; J gene: TRBJ2-1; CDR3 protein: CAISGTSGSNEQFF; CDR3 DNA: TGTGCCATCAGCGGGACTAGCGGGAGTAATGAGCAGTTCTTC
clone size: -; V gene: TRBV5-1; D gene: TRBD1; J gene: TRBJ2-7; CDR3 protein: CASSGRGFDYEQYF; CDR3 DNA: TGCGCCAGCAGCGGCAGGGGGTTCGACTACGAGCAGTACTTC
clone size: few; V gene: TRBV5-1; D gene: -; J gene: TRBJ2-1; CDR3 protein: CASSLAVGPEGEQFF; CDR3 DNA: TGCGCCAGCAGCTTGGCGGTGGGTCCCGAGGGTGAGCAGTTCTTC
clone size: -; V gene: TRBV5-1; D gene: TRBD2; J gene: TRBJ2-5; CDR3 protein: CASSLVAGDQETQYF; CDR3 DNA: TGCGCCAGCAGCTTGGTTGCGGGGGATCAAGAGACCCAGTACTTC
clone size: -; V gene: TRBV27; D gene: -; J gene: TRBJ1-5; CDR3 protein: CASSLLGYSNQPQHF; CDR3 DNA: TGTGCCAGCAGTTTATTGGGCTATAGCAATCAGCCCCAGCATTTT
clone size: few; V gene: TRBV20-1; D gene: -; J gene: TRBJ2-1; CDR3 protein: CSAERFGNEQFF; CDR3 DNA: TGCAGTGCTGAACGTTTTGGCAATGAGCAGTTCTTC
clone size: -; V gene: TRBV11-2; D gene: TRBD2; J gene: TRBJ2-5; CDR3 protein: CASSTPLAGGQETQYF; CDR3 DNA: TGTGCCAGCAGCACGCCACTAGCGGGGGGGCAAGAGACCCAGTACTTC
clone size: -; V gene: TRBV5-8; D gene: -; J gene: TRBJ2-1; CDR3 protein: CASSLESWGNEQFF; CDR3 DNA: TGTGCCAGCAGCTTAGAGTCTTGGGGCAATGAGCAGTTCTTC
clone size: -; V gene: TRBV10-3; D gene: TRBD1; J gene: TRBJ1-1; CDR3 protein: CAISEPKGGGQHTEAFF; CDR3 DNA: TGTGCCATCAGTGAGCCCAAGGGGGGGGGACAGCACACTGAAGCTTTCTTT
clone size: few; V gene: TRBV12-3/TRBV12-4; D gene: -; J gene: TRBJ1-4; CDR3 protein: CASSYRLFLRGKEKLFF; CDR3 DNA: TGTGCCAGCAGTTACCGTCTTTTCTTGAGGGGTAAAGAAAAACTGTTTTTT
clone size: -; V gene: TRBV3-1; D gene: -; J gene: TRBJ2-1; CDR3 protein: CASSPGWRGAYNEQFF; CDR3 DNA: TGTGCCAGCAGCCCGGGTTGGCGCGGGGCCTACAATGAGCAGTTCTTC
clone size: -; V gene: TRBV20-1; D gene: -; J gene: TRBJ2-7; CDR3 protein: CSARDPRLVHEQYF; CDR3 DNA: TGCAGTGCTAGGGACCCTAGACTAGTCCACGAGCAGTACTTC
clone size: few; V gene: TRBV5-1; D gene: -; J gene: TRBJ2-3; CDR3 protein: CASSPVFGGSTDTQYF; CDR3 DNA: TGCGCCAGCAGCCCCGTCTTTGGCGGTAGCACAGATACGCAGTATTTT
clone size: many; V gene: TRBV2; D gene: -; J gene: TRBJ1-2; CDR3 protein: CASSSTGTNGYTF; CDR3 DNA: TGTGCCAGCAGTTCAACCGGGACAAATGGCTACACCTTC
clone size: -; V gene: TRBV7-9; D gene: TRBD2; J gene: TRBJ2-1; CDR3 protein: CASSPPSGRTDNEQFF; CDR3 DNA: TGTGCCAGCAGCCCTCCTAGCGGGAGGACAGACAATGAGCAGTTCTTC
clone size: few; V gene: TRBV4-1; D gene: -; J gene: TRBJ1-2; CDR3 protein: CASSQGLAGAYGYTF; CDR3 DNA: TGCGCCAGCAGCCAAGGGCTAGCAGGGGCCTATGGCTACACCTTC
clone size: -; V gene: TRBV5-1; D gene: -; J gene: TRBJ2-3; CDR3 protein: CASSRDLGTDTQYF; CDR3 DNA: TGCGCCAGCAGCCGGGACTTGGGCACAGATACGCAGTATTTT
clone size: -; V gene: TRBV28; D gene: -; J gene: TRBJ1-5; CDR3 protein: CASSLAGAQRNQPQHF; CDR3 DNA: TGTGCCAGCAGTTTGGCGGGGGCTCAAAGGAATCAGCCCCAGCATTTT
clone size: few; V gene: TRBV5-6; D gene: -; J gene: TRBJ1-2; CDR3 protein: CASSLPRDEYGYTF; CDR3 DNA: TGTGCCAGCAGCTTACCCCGGGACGAATATGGCTACACCTTC
clone size: many; V gene: TRBV10-3; D gene: -; J gene: TRBJ2-7; CDR3 protein: CAIRALPTPSGEQYF; CDR3 DNA: TGTGCCATCAGGGCCCTACCGACCCCGTCAGGCGAGCAGTACTTC
clone size: -; V gene: TRBV15; D gene: -; J gene: TRBJ2-2; CDR3 protein: CATSRDKRKDGYTGELFF; CDR3 DNA: TGTGCCACCAGCAGAGATAAGCGGAAGGACGGATACACCGGGGAGCTGTTTTTT
clone size: -; V gene: TRBV30; D gene: -; J gene: TRBJ1-5; CDR3 protein: CAWSLSSNQPQHF; CDR3 DNA: TGTGCCTGGAGTCTAAGTTCCAATCAGCCCCAGCATTTT
clone size: -; V gene: TRBV6-1; D gene: -; J gene: TRBJ2-7; CDR3 protein: CASSPDMVYEQYF; CDR3 DNA: TGTGCCAGCAGTCCCGATATGGTCTACGAGCAGTACTTC
clone size: -; V gene: TRBV9; D gene: TRBD1; J gene: TRBJ2-2; CDR3 protein: CASSATGGPNTGELFF; CDR3 DNA: TGTGCCAGCAGCGCGACAGGGGGCCCGAACACCGGGGAGCTGTTTTTT
clone size: -; V gene: TRBV5-1; D gene: -; J gene: TRBJ2-1; CDR3 protein: CASSLSGSYDNEQFF; CDR3 DNA: TGCGCCAGCAGCTTGTCCGGGAGTTATGACAATGAGCAGTTCTTC